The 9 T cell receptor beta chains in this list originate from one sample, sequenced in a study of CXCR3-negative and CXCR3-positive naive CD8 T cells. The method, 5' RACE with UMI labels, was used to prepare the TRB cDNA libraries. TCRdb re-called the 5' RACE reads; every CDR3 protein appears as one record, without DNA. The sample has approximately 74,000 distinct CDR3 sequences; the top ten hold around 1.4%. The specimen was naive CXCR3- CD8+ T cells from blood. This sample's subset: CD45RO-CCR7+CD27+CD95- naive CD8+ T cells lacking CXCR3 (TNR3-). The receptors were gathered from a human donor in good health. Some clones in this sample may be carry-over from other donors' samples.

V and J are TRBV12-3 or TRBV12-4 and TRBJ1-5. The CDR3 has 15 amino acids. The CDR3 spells CASRLHWQSNQPKHF.

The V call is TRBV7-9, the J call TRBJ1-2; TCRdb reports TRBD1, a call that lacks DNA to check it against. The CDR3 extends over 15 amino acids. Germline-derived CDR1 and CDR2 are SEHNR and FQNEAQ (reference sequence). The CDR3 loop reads CASSSAEGADYGYTF.

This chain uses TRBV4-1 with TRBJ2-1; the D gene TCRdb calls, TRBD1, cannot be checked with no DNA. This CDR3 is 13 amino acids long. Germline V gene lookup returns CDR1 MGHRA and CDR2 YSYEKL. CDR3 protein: CASSQGLRGEQFF.

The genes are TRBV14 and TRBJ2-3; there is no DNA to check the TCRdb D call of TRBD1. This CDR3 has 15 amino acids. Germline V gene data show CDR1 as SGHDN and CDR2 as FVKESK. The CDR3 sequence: CASSQITGWTDTQYF.

The CDR3 loop reads CASKKVGQQETQYF. The V and J genes are TRBV7-9 and TRBJ2-5; TCRdb indicates TRBD1, and absent DNA this call remains unverified. Germline loops: CDR1 SEHNR, CDR2 FQNEAQ (reference sequence). The CDR3 runs 14 residues.

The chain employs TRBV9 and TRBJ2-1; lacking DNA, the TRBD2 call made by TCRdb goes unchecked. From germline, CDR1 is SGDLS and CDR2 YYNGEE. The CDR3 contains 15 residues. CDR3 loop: CASSPGTSGDNEQFF.

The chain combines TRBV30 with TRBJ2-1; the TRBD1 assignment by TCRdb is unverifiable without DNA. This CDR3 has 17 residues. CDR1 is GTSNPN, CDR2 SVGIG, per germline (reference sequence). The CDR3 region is CAWTAAPAAISYNEQFF.

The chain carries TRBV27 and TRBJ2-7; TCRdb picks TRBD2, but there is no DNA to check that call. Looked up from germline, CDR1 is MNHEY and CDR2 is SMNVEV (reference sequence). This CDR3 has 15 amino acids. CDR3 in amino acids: CASSFGVAGAYEQYF.

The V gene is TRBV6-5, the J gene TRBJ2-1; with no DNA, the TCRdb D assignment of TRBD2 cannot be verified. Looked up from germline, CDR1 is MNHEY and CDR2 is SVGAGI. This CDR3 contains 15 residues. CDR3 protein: CASSYSLAGLNEQFF.